These 4 T cell receptor beta chains came from one sample sequenced in a study of vaccination effects on CD4 cells after COVID-19. These receptors' targets are unknown. Expansion with viral peptide pools was applied to antigen-specific CD4+ T cells by the ViraFEST assay prior to sequencing. Cells that had been cultured for 10 days were the source of isolated CD4+ T cells. In the vaccine recipients, nucleocapsid antibodies were negative and there was no prior SARS-CoV-2 infection. Assay used: immunoSEQ multiplex PCR; TCRdb lists only in-frame clones, some missing. Of about 24,000 clones listed, roughly three quarters are singletons. Source: CD4+ T cells from PBMCs cultured with HCoV-NL63 spike peptides, taken before COVID-19 vaccination. The receptors originated from a human donor who received a COVID-19 vaccine.

The gene calls are TRBV19 and TRBJ2-6; 10 positions agree with TRBD2. The V gene's germline CDR1 is LNHDA and CDR2 SQIVND (reference sequence). The CDR3 is 18 amino acids. V was pared by 5 bases and J by 2 bases, with 9 bases of the junction left unmatched. The CDR3 is CASSLPASGSPGANVLTF. CDR3 in DNA: TGTGCCAGTAGTCTCCCTGCTAGCGGGAGTCCTGGGGCCAACGTCCTGACTTTC.

V usage is TRBV7-2 and J usage is TRBJ2-7, with a possible D match to TRBD2 (6 bases). Germline V gene lookup returns CDR1 SGHTA and CDR2 FQGNSA. This CDR3 has 12 residues. Trimming pared 3 bases from V and 4 bases from J, leaving 7 bases between. As DNA, the CDR3 is TGTGCCAGCAGCTTGACTAGATACGAGCAGTACTTC. It codes for CASSLTRYEQYF.

The table lists this clone with a count of one. The V gene is TRBV5-8, the J gene TRBJ2-5, with 7 bases matching TRBD1. V lost 3 bases, J lost 5 bases, and 4 bases stayed unmatched. Germline assignment: CDR1 SGHTS and CDR2 YDEGEE. The CDR3 is 13 residues long. This chain's CDR3 is CASSWDRRETQYF. DNA of the CDR3: TGTGCCAGCAGCTGGGACAGAAGGGAGACCCAGTACTTC.

The table lists this clone with a count of one. The CDR3 sequence is CASSYLSEAFF. In DNA, the CDR3 is TGTGCCAGCAGTTACCTCTCTGAAGCTTTCTTT. The chain carries TRBV6-5 and TRBJ1-1, with D hard to call. Trimming cost V 2 bases and J 6 bases, with 4 bases left between them. The CDR3 is 11 amino acids. Germline V gene lookup returns CDR1 MNHEY and CDR2 SVGAGI.